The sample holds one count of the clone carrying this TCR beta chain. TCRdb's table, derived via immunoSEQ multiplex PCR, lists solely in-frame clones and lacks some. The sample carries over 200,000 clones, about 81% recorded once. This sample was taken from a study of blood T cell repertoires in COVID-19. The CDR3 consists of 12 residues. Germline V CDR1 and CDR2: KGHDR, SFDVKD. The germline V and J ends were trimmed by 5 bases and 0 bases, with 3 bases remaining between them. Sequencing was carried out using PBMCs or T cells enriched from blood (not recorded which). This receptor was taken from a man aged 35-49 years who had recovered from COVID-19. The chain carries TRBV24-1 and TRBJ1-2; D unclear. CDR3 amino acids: CATSVSNYGYTF. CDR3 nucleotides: TGTGCCACCAGTGTCTCTAACTATGGCTACACCTTC.